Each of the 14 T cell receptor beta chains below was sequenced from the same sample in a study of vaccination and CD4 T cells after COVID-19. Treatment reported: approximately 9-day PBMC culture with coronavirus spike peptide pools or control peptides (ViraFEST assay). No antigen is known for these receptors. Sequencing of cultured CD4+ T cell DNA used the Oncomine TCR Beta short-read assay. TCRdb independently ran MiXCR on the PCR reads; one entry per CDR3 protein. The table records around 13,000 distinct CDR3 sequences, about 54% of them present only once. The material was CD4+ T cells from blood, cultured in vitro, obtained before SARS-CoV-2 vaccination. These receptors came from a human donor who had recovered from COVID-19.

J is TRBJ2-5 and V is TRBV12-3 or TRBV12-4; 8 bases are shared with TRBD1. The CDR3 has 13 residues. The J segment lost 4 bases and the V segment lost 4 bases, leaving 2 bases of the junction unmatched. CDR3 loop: CASSWDRTETQYF. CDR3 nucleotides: TGTGCCAGCAGTTGGGACAGGACAGAGACCCAGTACTTC.

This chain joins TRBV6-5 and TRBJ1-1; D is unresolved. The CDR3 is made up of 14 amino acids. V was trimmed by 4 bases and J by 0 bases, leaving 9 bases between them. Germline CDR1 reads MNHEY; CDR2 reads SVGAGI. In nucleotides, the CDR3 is TGTGCCAGCAGTTTCTCGGACCTGAACACTGAAGCTTTCTTT. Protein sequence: CASSFSDLNTEAFF.

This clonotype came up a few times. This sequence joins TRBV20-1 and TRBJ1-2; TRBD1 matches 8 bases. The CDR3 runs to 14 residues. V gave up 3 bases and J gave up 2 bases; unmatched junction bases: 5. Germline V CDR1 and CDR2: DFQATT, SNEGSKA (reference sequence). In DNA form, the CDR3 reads TGCAGTGCTAGTCTCCAGGGGGCCAACTATGGCTACACCTTC. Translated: CSASLQGANYGYTF.

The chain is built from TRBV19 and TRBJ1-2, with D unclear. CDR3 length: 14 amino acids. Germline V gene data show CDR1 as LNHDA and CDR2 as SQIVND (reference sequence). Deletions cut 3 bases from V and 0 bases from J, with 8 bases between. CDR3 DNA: TGTGCCAGTAGTATGATGGGCACTAACTATGGCTACACCTTC. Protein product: CASSMMGTNYGYTF.

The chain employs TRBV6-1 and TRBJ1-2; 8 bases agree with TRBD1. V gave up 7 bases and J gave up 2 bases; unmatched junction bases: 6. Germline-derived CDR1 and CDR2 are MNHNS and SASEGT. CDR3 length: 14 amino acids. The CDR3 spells CASTMTGANYGYTF. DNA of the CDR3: TGTGCCAGCACCATGACAGGGGCCAACTATGGCTACACCTTC.

The DNA for the CDR3 is TGCAGTGCTAATCTTGGCACAGATACGCAGTATTTT. This sequence encodes CSANLGTDTQYF. The chain combines TRBV20-1 with TRBJ2-3; unclear D gene. Germline CDR1 reads DFQATT; CDR2 reads SNEGSKA (reference sequence). This CDR3 has 12 amino acids. V was trimmed by 4 bases and J by 1 base, leaving 6 bases between them.

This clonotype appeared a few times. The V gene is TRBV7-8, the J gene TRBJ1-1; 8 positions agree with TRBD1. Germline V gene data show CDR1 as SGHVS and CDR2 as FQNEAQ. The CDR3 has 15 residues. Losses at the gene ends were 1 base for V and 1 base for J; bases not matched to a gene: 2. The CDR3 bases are TGTGCCAGCAGCTTAGAAGGACAGGGGAACACTGAAGCTTTCTTT. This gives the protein CASSLEGQGNTEAFF. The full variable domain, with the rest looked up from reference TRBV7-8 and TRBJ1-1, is GAGVSQSPRYKVAKRGQDVALRCDPISGHVSLFWYQQALGQGPEFLTYFQNEAQLDKSGLPSDRFFAERPEGSVSTLKIQRTQQEDSAVYLCASSLEGQGNTEAFFGQGTRLTVV.

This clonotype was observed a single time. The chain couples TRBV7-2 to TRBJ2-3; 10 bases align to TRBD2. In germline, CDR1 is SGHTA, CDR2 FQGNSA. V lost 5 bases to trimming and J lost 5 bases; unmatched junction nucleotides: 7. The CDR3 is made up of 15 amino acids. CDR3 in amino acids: CASSLLAGEVDTQYF. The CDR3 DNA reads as TGTGCCAGCAGCCTGCTAGCGGGAGAGGTAGATACGCAGTATTTT.

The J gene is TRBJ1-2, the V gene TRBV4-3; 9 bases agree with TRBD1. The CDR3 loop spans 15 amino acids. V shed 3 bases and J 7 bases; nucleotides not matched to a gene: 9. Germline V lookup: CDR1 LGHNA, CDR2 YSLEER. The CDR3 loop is CASSQTGGTPSGYTF. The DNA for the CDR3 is TGCGCCAGCAGCCAGACAGGGGGAACCCCGAGTGGCTACACCTTC.

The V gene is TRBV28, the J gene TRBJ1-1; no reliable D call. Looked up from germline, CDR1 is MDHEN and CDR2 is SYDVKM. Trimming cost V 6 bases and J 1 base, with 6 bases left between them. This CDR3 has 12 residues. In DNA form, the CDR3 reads TGTGCCAGCAGATCGGGGAACACTGAAGCTTTCTTT. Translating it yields CASRSGNTEAFF.

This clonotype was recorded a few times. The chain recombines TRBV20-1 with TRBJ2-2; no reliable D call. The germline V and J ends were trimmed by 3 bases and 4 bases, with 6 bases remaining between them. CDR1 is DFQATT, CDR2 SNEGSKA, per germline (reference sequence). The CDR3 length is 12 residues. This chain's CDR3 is CSASRSTGELFF. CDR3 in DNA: TGCAGTGCTAGCCGAAGCACCGGGGAGCTGTTTTTT.

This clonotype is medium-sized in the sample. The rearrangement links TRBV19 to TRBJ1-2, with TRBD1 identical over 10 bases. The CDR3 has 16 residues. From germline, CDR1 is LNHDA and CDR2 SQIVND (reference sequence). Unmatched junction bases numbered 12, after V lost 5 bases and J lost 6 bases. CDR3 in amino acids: CASSSNRDRGDNGYTF. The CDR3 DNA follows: TGTGCCAGTAGTTCTAACCGGGACAGGGGCGACAATGGCTACACCTTC.

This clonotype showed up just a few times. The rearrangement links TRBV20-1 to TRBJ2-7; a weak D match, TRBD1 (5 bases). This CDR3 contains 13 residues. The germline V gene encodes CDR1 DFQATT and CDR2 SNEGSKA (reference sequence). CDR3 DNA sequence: TGCAGCACCACCTGGGGCGGTACCTACGAGCAGTACTTC. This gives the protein CSTTWGGTYEQYF.

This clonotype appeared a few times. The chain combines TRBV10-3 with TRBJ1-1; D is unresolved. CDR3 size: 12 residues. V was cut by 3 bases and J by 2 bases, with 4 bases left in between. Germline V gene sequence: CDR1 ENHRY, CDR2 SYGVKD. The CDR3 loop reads CAISEHNTEAFF. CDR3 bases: TGTGCCATCAGTGAACATAACACTGAAGCTTTCTTT.